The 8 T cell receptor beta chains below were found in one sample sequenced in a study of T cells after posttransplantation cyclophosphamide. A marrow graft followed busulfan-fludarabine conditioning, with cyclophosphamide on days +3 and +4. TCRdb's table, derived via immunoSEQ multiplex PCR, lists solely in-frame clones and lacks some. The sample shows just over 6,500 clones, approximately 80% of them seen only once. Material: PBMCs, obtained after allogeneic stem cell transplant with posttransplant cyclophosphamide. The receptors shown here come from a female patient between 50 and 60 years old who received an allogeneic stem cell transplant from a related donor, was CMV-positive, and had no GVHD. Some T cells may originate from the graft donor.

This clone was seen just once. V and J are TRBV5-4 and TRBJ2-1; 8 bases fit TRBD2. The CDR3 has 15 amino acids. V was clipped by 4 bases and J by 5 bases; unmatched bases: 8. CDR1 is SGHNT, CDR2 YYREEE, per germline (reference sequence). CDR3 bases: TGTGCCAGCAGCCGGGAGGGTGCCCAGAACAATGAGCAGTTCTTC. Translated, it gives CASSREGAQNNEQFF.

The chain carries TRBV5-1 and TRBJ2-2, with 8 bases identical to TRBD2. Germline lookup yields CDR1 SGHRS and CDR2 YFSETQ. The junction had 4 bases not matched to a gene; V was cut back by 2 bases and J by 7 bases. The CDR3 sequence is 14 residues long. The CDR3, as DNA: TGCGCCAGCAGCTTCGGGACTAGGGGCGGGGAGCTGTTTTTT. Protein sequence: CASSFGTRGGELFF.

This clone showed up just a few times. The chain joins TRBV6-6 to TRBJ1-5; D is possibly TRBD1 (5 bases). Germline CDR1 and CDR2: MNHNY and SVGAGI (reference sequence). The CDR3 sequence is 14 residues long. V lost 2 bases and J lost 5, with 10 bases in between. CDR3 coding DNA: TGTGCCAGCAGTTACGGCAGGGATTATCAGCCCCAGCATTTT. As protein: CASSYGRDYQPQHF.

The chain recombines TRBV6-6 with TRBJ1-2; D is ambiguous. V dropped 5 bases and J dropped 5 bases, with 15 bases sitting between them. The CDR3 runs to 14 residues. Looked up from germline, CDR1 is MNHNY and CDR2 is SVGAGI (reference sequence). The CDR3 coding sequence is TGTGCCAGCAGTCTCAGTGGCGGAAGTTATGGCTACACCTTC. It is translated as CASSLSGGSYGYTF.

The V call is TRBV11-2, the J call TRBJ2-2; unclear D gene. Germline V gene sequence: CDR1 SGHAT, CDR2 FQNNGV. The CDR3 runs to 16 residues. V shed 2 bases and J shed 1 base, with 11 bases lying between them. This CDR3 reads CASSLLAPENTGELFF. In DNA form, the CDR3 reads TGTGCCAGCAGCTTATTAGCCCCGGAGAACACCGGGGAGCTGTTTTTT.

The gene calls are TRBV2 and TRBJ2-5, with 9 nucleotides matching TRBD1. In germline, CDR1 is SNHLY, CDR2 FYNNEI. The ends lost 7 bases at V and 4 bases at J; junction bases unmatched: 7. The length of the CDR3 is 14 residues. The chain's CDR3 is CASTRDREGETQYF. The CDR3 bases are TGTGCCAGCACCAGGGACAGGGAGGGAGAGACCCAGTACTTC.

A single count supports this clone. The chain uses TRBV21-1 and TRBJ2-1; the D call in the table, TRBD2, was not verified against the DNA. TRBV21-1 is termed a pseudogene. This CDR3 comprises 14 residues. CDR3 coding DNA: TGTGCCAGGGGAACTAGCGGGAGATACAATGAGCAGTTCTTC. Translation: CARGTSGRYNEQFF.

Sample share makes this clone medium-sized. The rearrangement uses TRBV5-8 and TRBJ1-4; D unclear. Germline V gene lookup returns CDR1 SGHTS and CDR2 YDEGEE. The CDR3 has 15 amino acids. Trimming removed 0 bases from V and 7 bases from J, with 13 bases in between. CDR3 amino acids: CASSLVLGRGEKLFF. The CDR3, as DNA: TGTGCCAGCAGCTTGGTTTTGGGTCGAGGTGAAAAACTGTTTTTT.